These 28 T cell receptor beta chains were sequenced from one sample in a study of blood T cell repertoires in COVID-19. The table came from immunoSEQ multiplex PCR; TCRdb's copy has only in-frame clones and leaves some out. Of about 130,000 clones in the sample, around nine tenths were seen once. The sample consisted of peripheral blood. The receptors come from a woman aged 70-85 years with COVID-19, enrolled during active disease.

DNA of the CDR3: TGCAGCGCCCGGGACAGGATTAGCTCTGGAAACACCATATATTTT. This gives the protein CSARDRISSGNTIYF. V gene TRBV29-1 combines with J gene TRBJ1-3; 8 bases are a match to TRBD1. CDR1 SQVTM and CDR2 ANQGSEA come from the germline V gene. The CDR3 length is 15 residues. V lost 7 bases to trimming and J lost 0 bases; unmatched junction nucleotides: 8.

The chain has TRBV5-6 and TRBJ2-2, with 10 positions matching TRBD1. V dropped 3 bases and J dropped 5; count of bases not matched to a gene: 7. Germline assignment: CDR1 SGHDT and CDR2 YYEEEE. The CDR3 loop spans 16 amino acids. This CDR3 is CASSSSGTGETGELFF. CDR3 nucleotides: TGTGCCAGCAGCTCCTCCGGGACAGGGGAAACCGGGGAGCTGTTTTTT.

The V call is TRBV9, the J call TRBJ1-3; 8 bases line up with TRBD1. CDR3 size: 19 residues. Per the germline V gene, CDR1 is SGDLS and CDR2 is YYNGEE. V gave up 4 bases and J gave up 2 bases; unmatched junction bases: 17. CDR3 coding DNA: TGTGCCAGCAGCCCCCAAAGTCGGACAGGGAGGAGGCCTGGAAACACCATATATTTT. Translation: CASSPQSRTGRRPGNTIYF.

J is TRBJ1-2 and V is TRBV2, with TRBD1 matching 8 bases. After removal of 2 bases from V and 8 bases from J, the junction contained 10 bases not matched to a gene. The CDR3 covers 15 residues. Germline CDR1 reads SNHLY; CDR2 reads FYNNEI. The CDR3 bases are TGTGCCAGCAGTGAAACTCGGACAGGGAGAGAGGGCTACACCTTC. Translated, it gives CASSETRTGREGYTF.

This rearrangement joins TRBV28 to TRBJ1-2; the match to TRBD1 covers 9 bases. Per germline, CDR1 MDHEN and CDR2 SYDVKM. J gave up 3 bases and V 5 bases, and 10 bases lay outside the gene matches. The CDR3 runs 16 residues. The CDR3, as DNA: TGTGCCAGCAGTCCCCCCCCGACAGGGGGTCACTATGGCTACACCTTC. It yields the protein CASSPPPTGGHYGYTF.

V is TRBV6-2 or TRBV6-3 and J is TRBJ1-1; maybe TRBD1 (5 bases). This CDR3 spans 13 amino acids. V was shortened by 7 bases and J by 0 bases, with 9 bases between the two germline ends. Germline V gives CDR1 MNHEY, CDR2 SVGEGT. The CDR3 spells CASIPTVNTEAFF. The CDR3 bases are TGTGCCAGCATCCCGACAGTGAACACTGAAGCTTTCTTT.

This clone has just one count. The rearrangement joins TRBV10-3 to TRBJ2-2, with 11 bases matching TRBD1. After removal of 9 bases from V and 3 bases from J, the junction contained 6 bases not matched to a gene. Germline V lookup: CDR1 ENHRY, CDR2 SYGVKD. The CDR3 covers 15 residues. The CDR3 coding sequence is TGTGCCATAGGGACAGGGGGAAAGGACACCGGGGAGCTGTTTTTT. Protein product: CAIGTGGKDTGELFF.

This clone was detected a few times. CDR3: CASSPSRSTDTQYF. CDR3 in DNA: TGTGCCAGCAGCCCCTCCCGGAGCACAGATACGCAGTATTTT. The rearrangement joins TRBV7-9 to TRBJ2-3; D unclear. Germline loops: CDR1 SEHNR, CDR2 FQNEAQ (reference sequence). The ends were cut back, 5 bases at V and 0 bases at J, with 9 bases in the middle. CDR3 length: 14 residues.

V is TRBV2 and J is TRBJ2-1; D possibly corresponds to TRBD1 (5 bases). V lost 6 bases and J lost 4, with 10 bases in between. CDR1 is SNHLY, CDR2 FYNNEI, per germline. The CDR3 totals 13 residues. The CDR3 reads CASSVTGYNEQFF. The DNA of the CDR3 is TGTGCCAGCAGCGTTACAGGATACAATGAGCAGTTCTTC.

The sample holds one count of this clone. V is TRBV30 and J is TRBJ2-7; D call uncertain. Trimming stripped 2 bases from V and 8 bases from J, with 13 bases between. The CDR3 spans 12 residues. Germline V gene sequence: CDR1 GTSNPN, CDR2 SVGIG (reference sequence). Written as DNA, the CDR3 is TGTGCCTGGAGTCCCAACATCAGAAAGCAGTACTTC. This sequence encodes CAWSPNIRKQYF.

The chain is built from TRBV14 and TRBJ2-1, with a weak D call TRBD1 (5 bases). Deletions cut 2 bases from V and 3 bases from J, with 11 bases between. The CDR3 has 15 residues. CDR1 SGHDN and CDR2 FVKESK come from the germline V gene. The CDR3 spells CASSQPGPIYNEQFF. CDR3 in DNA: TGTGCCAGCAGCCAACCAGGGCCAATCTACAATGAGCAGTTCTTC.

The CDR3 DNA is TGTGCCAGCAGCTCCCAACTAGCGGGGGGGGGCTACGAGCAGTACTTC. This gives the protein CASSSQLAGGGYEQYF. The V and J genes are TRBV11-2 and TRBJ2-7; TRBD2 aligns across 13 bases. CDR1 and CDR2 (germline): SGHAT, FQNNGV. With V trimmed by 4 bases and J by 3 bases, 6 bases remained unmatched. The CDR3 is 16 amino acids. The full variable domain, rest sourced from reference TRBV11-2 and TRBJ2-7, is EAGVAQSPRYKIIEKRQSVAFWCNPISGHATLYWYQQILGQGPKLLIQFQNNGVVDDSQLPKDRFSAERLKGVDSTLKIQPAKLEDSAVYLCASSSQLAGGGYEQYFGPGTRLTVT.

The chain has TRBV4-1 and TRBJ1-2; D is possibly TRBD1 (5 bases). This CDR3 comprises 15 residues. Between the trimmed V and J ends, which lost 4 bases and 4 bases, there was a span of 16 bases. Germline CDR1 reads MGHRA; CDR2 reads YSYEKL. The CDR3 reads CASSPRGGRGYGYTF. CDR3 DNA: TGCGCCAGCAGCCCCCGCGGGGGAAGGGGCTATGGCTACACCTTC.

This clone has only a few counts. The chain uses TRBV27 and TRBJ2-1; 9 bases are shared with TRBD1. Trimming cost V 0 bases and J 4 bases; bases outside gene matches: 4. CDR3 length: 16 amino acids. Germline V lookup: CDR1 MNHEY, CDR2 SMNVEV (reference sequence). As DNA, the CDR3 is TGTGCCAGCAGTTTATCACAGGGGGCCCTTTACAATGAGCAGTTCTTC. Amino acid sequence: CASSLSQGALYNEQFF.

This clone came up once. The chain joins TRBV6-5 to TRBJ1-4; TRBD1 is a possible D gene (5 bases). The ends were cut back, 0 bases at V and 7 bases at J, with 6 bases in the middle. The germline V gene has CDR1 MNHEY and CDR2 SVGAGI. This CDR3 comprises 13 residues. CDR3 nucleotides: TGTGCCAGCAGTTACTCAGGGGTTGAAAAACTGTTTTTT. It is translated as CASSYSGVEKLFF.

The J gene is TRBJ2-2, the V gene TRBV5-1, with 8 positions matching TRBD1. CDR3 length equals 15 residues. CDR1 and CDR2 (germline): SGHRS, YFSETQ. The V and J ends lost 4 bases and 1 base, in that order; junction bases with no gene match: 3. As DNA, the CDR3 is TGCGCCAGCAGCCCCGGGACAGGGAACACCGGGGAGCTGTTTTTT. It yields the protein CASSPGTGNTGELFF.

The chain recombines TRBV5-6 with TRBJ1-2; TRBD1 matches 7 bases. The CDR3 runs to 13 residues. Per germline, CDR1 SGHDT and CDR2 YYEEEE. The V gene end was trimmed by 3 bases and the J gene end by 6 bases; junction bases not matched to a gene: 5. Written as DNA, the CDR3 is TGTGCCAGCAGCTCGACAGGGAAGGATGGCTACACCTTC. It codes for CASSSTGKDGYTF.

CDR3 sequence: CASSSNRDKSDNEQFF. As DNA, the CDR3 is TGCGCCAGCAGCTCTAACCGGGACAAATCGGACAATGAGCAGTTCTTC. V usage is TRBV5-1 and J usage is TRBJ2-1, with D possibly matching TRBD1 (6 bases). The CDR3 consists of 16 residues. V lost 3 bases and J 5 bases, leaving 18 bases between the germline ends. From germline, CDR1 is SGHRS and CDR2 YFSETQ.

The rearrangement uses TRBV5-1 and TRBJ1-6; D is unclear. V lost 4 bases and J lost 6, with 14 bases in between. Looked up from germline, CDR1 is SGHRS and CDR2 is YFSETQ. The CDR3 has 15 residues. DNA for the CDR3: TGCGCCAGCAGCGTAGATGGTAACCTTAATTCACCCCTCCACTTT. Its protein is CASSVDGNLNSPLHF. Based on the CDR3 plus reference TRBV5-1 and TRBJ1-6, the full variable domain is KAGVTQTPRYLIKTRGQQVTLSCSPISGHRSVSWYQQTPGQGLQFLFEYFSETQRNKGNFPGRFSGRQFSNSRSEMNVSTLELGDSALYLCASSVDGNLNSPLHFGNGTRLTVT.

The chain couples TRBV5-1 to TRBJ2-1; 11 bases match TRBD2. The CDR3 runs to 15 residues. Germline lookup yields CDR1 SGHRS and CDR2 YFSETQ. With V trimmed by 0 bases and J by 8 bases, 4 bases remained unmatched. DNA for the CDR3: TGCGCCAGCAGCTTGGGGACTAGCGGGCCTTATGAGCAGTTCTTC. It translates to CASSLGTSGPYEQFF.

The chain combines TRBV6-7 with TRBJ1-3; no clear D. TRBV6-7 is classed as an ORF, of uncertain function. CDR3 length: 13 residues. The CDR3 nucleotides are TGTGCTTCGAGACTCGACTCTGGAAACACCATATATTTT. Protein product: CASRLDSGNTIYF.

J is TRBJ1-3 and V is TRBV10-3; 10 bases fit TRBD1. Germline V CDR1 and CDR2: ENHRY, SYGVKD. J lost 4 bases, V lost 0 bases, and 6 bases had no gene match. This CDR3 region has 17 residues. The CDR3 sequence: CAISESRDRGLGNTIYF. CDR3 DNA: TGTGCCATCAGTGAGTCGCGAGACAGGGGGCTCGGAAACACCATATATTTT.

V and J are TRBV9 and TRBJ2-2, with a weak D call TRBD2 (5 bases). Trimming cost V 0 bases and J 2 bases, with 8 bases left between them. This CDR3 has 15 residues. Germline values: CDR1 SGDLS, CDR2 YYNGEE. CDR3 sequence reads: CASSVDPGNTGELFF. The DNA for the CDR3 is TGTGCCAGCAGCGTAGATCCGGGAAACACCGGGGAGCTGTTTTTT.

The V call is TRBV28, the J call TRBJ2-3, with TRBD2 matching over 13 bases. The CDR3 runs to 15 residues. CDR1 and CDR2 from the germline V gene are MDHEN and SYDVKM. Unmatched junction bases numbered 5, after V lost 6 bases and J lost 5 bases. The CDR3 reads CASSTSGGAVDTQYF. DNA of the CDR3: TGTGCCAGCAGCACTAGCGGGGGGGCCGTAGATACGCAGTATTTT.

V is TRBV5-1 and J is TRBJ2-7; tentatively, D is TRBD1 (5 bases). The germline V gene has CDR1 SGHRS and CDR2 YFSETQ. Trimming pared 2 bases from V and 4 bases from J, leaving 16 bases between. This CDR3 contains 15 residues. The DNA of the CDR3 is TGCGCCAGCAGCTTTGGGCAGGGTGCACCTTACGAGCAGTACTTC. This gives the protein CASSFGQGAPYEQYF.

The gene calls are TRBV7-2 and TRBJ1-1; a weak D match, TRBD1 (6 bases). Trimming left V 5 bases short and J 2 bases short, with 12 bases between. This CDR3 is built from 14 residues. The germline gives CDR1 SGHTA, CDR2 FQGNSA. The CDR3 bases are TGTGCCAGCAGCACCCACAGGGATAACACTGAAGCTTTCTTT. This encodes CASSTHRDNTEAFF.

The chain combines TRBV7-9 with TRBJ1-2, with D maybe TRBD1 (5 bases). Germline CDR1 SEHNR, CDR2 FQNEAQ (reference sequence). The V and J ends lost 5 bases and 2 bases respectively, with 12 bases between them. This CDR3 region has 14 residues. CDR3 amino acids: CASSPTDRNYGYTF. CDR3 DNA: TGTGCCAGCAGCCCGACCGACAGAAACTATGGCTACACCTTC. The full variable domain, with the rest looked up from reference TRBV7-9 and TRBJ1-2, is DTGVSQNPRHKITKRGQNVTFRCDPISEHNRLYWYRQTLGQGPEFLTYFQNEAQLEKSRLLSDRFSAERPKGSFSTLEIQRTEQGDSAMYLCASSPTDRNYGYTFGSGTRLTVV.

CDR3 region: CASKQGALENIQYF. Here the CDR3 DNA reads TGTGCCAGCAAGCAGGGGGCTCTGGAAAACATTCAGTACTTC. The rearrangement uses TRBV2 and TRBJ2-4; 8 bases are a match to TRBD1. The trim removed 7 bases at V and 5 bases at J, leaving 7 bases unmatched. Per the germline V gene, CDR1 is SNHLY and CDR2 is FYNNEI. There are 14 residues in the CDR3. Supplemented by reference TRBV2 and TRBJ2-4, the full variable domain reads EPEVTQTPSHQVTQMGQEVILRCVPISNHLYFYWYRQILGQKVEFLVSFYNNEISEKSEIFDDQFSVERPDGSNFTLKIRSTKLEDSAMYFCASKQGALENIQYFGAGTRLSVL.